Sequencing of this TCR beta chain was carried out in a study of long-term antiretroviral therapy in people with HIV. The CDR3 contains 13 residues. Trimming took off 1 base at V and 6 bases at J, with 7 bases between the two ends. The germline gives CDR1 PRHDT, CDR2 FYEKMQ (reference sequence). The immunoSEQ assay was v3.0, run at survey level. Sequencing was performed with immunoSEQ multiplex PCR; in TCRdb, only in-frame clones are kept and a portion is missing. The sample consists of more than 15,000 clones, more than 80% of them appearing once. The sequencing used unsorted PBMCs, collected 0.3 years after starting antiretroviral therapy. This TCR was recovered from a man aged 18-30 years with HIV. This chain connects TRBV13 to TRBJ2-1; D uncertain. The CDR3: CASSLDPINEQFF. CDR3 sequence (DNA): TGTGCCAGCAGCTTAGACCCGATCAATGAGCAGTTCTTC. Full variable domain (remainder filled in from reference TRBV13 and TRBJ2-1): AAGVIQSPRHLIKEKRETATLKCYPIPRHDTVYWYQQGPGQDPQFLISFYEKMQSDKGSIPDRFSAQQFSDYHSELNMSSLELGDSALYFCASSLDPINEQFFGPGTRLTVL.